Listed here is a single TCR beta chain. Germline V gives CDR1 LNHDA, CDR2 SQIVND (reference sequence). The CDR3 extends over 13 amino acids. V gave up 3 bases and J gave up 7 bases, with 12 bases separating them. These data are taken from a study of blood T cell repertoires in COVID-19. Study details: Acute and convalescent COVID-19 specimens originated in the United States, Italy and Spain.

Using immunoSEQ multiplex PCR, the repertoire was profiled, and TCRdb retains in-frame clones only, with some absent. Of about 28,000 clones listed, 75% to 90% are singletons. The sample was peripheral blood. This sequence joins TRBV19 and TRBJ2-5; the D is unclear. The sequence derives from a human donor with acute or convalescent COVID-19. The donor label of this sample is uncertain. The CDR3 is CASSITRLGTQYF. CDR3 nucleotides: TGTGCCAGTAGTATCACACGGCTAGGGACCCAGTACTTC.